This T cell receptor (beta chain) was documented in a study of PD-1 blockade in classical Hodgkin lymphoma (dated by TCRdb to 2018 to 2021). For the wider study: Nivolumab dosing was 3 mg/kg intravenously every 2 weeks, continuing until either disease progression or unacceptable toxicity. A peripheral blood immune signature of response to PD-1 blockade in classical Hodgkin lymphoma was defined using TCR beta sequencing and CyTOF. What the authors observed across the whole study: The study was restricted to a single clinical trial cohort, and the causes of repertoire differences, possibly disease activity or prior therapy, were left undefined. Newly diagnosed patients were reported to have lower baseline TCR diversity than healthy donors, and relapsed/refractory patients were reported to have lower baseline TCR diversity still. CD4+ but not CD8+ TCR diversity rose significantly by C4D1 (p=0.0027 vs p=0.16), most apparent in complete responders (p=0.02). Trial patients with a complete response had baseline diversity similar to that of newly diagnosed patients, while partial responders and progressors had significantly lower diversity. Diversity was lower in patients who began nivolumab less than 1 year after ASCT, so these patients were left out of later analyses to avoid confounding by immune reconstitution.

The time point label, read with the paper, signifies: cycle 2 day 1 (C2D1) of nivolumab. Every trial patient had relapsed following autologous stem cell transplantation, and prior brentuximab vedotin exposure was what differed among cohorts A, B and C. A total of over 55 patients with relapsed/refractory classical Hodgkin lymphoma made up the trial cohort, and each patient's best overall response was complete response, partial response or progressive disease. Trial patients were treated with single-agent nivolumab in the multi-cohort phase II CheckMate 205 trial. Best overall response was determined by an independent review committee according to the 2007 International Working Group response criteria. Trial PBMCs were collected just before the start of nivolumab (C1D1) and during therapy at cycle 2 day 1 and cycle 4 day 1. After peripheral blood was drawn into 8 mL Vacutainer Cell Preparation Tubes, PBMCs were isolated by centrifugation and then cryopreserved.

A remark on this clone: Its antigen specificity is not known. No much larger clonotype is one base removed from it; base qualities were not supplied.

The Qiagen DNeasy kit was used to extract genomic DNA both from unsorted PBMCs and from the negatively selected CD4+ and CD8+ fractions. TCR beta CDR3 regions were amplified by immunoSEQ multiplex PCR using primers annealing to V and J segments. A synthetic immune receptor repertoire was used to minimize amplification bias, and any remaining bias was removed computationally after sequencing. On the study's bioinformatics: Custom Python scripts were used to quantify repertoire diversity as the Shannon entropy index. Unsorted, CD4+ and CD8+ repertoires were analyzed separately, except for combined analyses in which CD4+ and CD8+ sequences were merged in silico. Clonal expansion was defined as at least a 2-fold frequency increase after treatment relative to C1D1, with a pseudocount of 0.5 for undetected baseline clones. Clones with 0 or 1 copy at C1D1 were defined as singleton clones, while clones with 2 or more copies were defined as non-singleton clones. By matching protein sequences in sorted samples from the same patient, clones expanded in unsorted samples were annotated as CD4+, CD8+ or unknown. Wilcoxon tests on paired samples were used to test changes in diversity from C1D1 to C4D1. The table comes from immuneACCESS by way of TCRdb, which keeps in-frame sequences with V and J called. Part of the clones is missing from these tables; in studies checked, under half for an unresolved V gene and the rest for unknown reasons. V, J and clone size were drawn from that table, and D and trimming were deduced from the DNA. The sample records about 110,000 clones, 89% of which are singletons. Of the sample, roughly 21% falls within the top ten clones.

As encoded in the germline V gene, CDR1 is LGHNA while CDR2 is YNFKEQ. The germline V and J ends show losses of 0 bases and 0 bases respectively, and no gene match explains 9 bases of the junction. From the cysteine up to the phenylalanine, the CDR3 has a length of 19 residues. The retained sequence is limited to the CDR3, 57 bases, with the frame set at the first base. Recombination linked TRBV4-2 to TRBJ2-1; 9 bases in the junction line up with TRBD2. The receptor was derived from a human donor with classical Hodgkin lymphoma. Sequencing was performed on peripheral blood mononuclear cells (PBMCs), taken before the second cycle of nivolumab. The CDR3 protein sequence reads: CASSQDLAGLSSSYNEQFF. The bases are TGTGCCAGCAGCCAAGACCTAGCGGGACTCTCGAGCTCCTACAATGAGCAGTTCTTC.